This note documents a single TCR beta chain sequence. The antigen remains unidentified. The data were obtained in a study of shared clonotypes between healthy human individuals. Study-level background: Every donor yielded three CD4 naive, three CD4 memory, two CD8 naive and one CD8 memory plate.

The study's findings and limits: Generation of non-shared clonotypes was less probable than generation of clonotypes shared by all four donors.

CD45RO-negative cells were positively selected for CCR7, leaving out terminally differentiated effector memory CD45RA+ cells. Data came from immunoSEQ multiplex PCR; TCRdb stores just in-frame clones and leaves some out. The sample lists around 650,000 clones, approximately 96% seen once, with approximately 0.12% in the top ten. The receptor was isolated from a woman in her twenties or thirties in good health. Source material: naive CD8+ T cells sorted from blood.

CDR3 region: CASRMTGLRQPQHF. In nucleotides, the CDR3 is TGTGCCAGCAGAATGACTGGGCTACGTCAGCCCCAGCATTTT. The J gene is TRBJ1-5, the V gene TRBV27, with no clear D. CDR3 length: 14 amino acids. V was cut by 6 bases and J by 6 bases, with 15 bases left in between. Germline CDR1 is MNHEY and CDR2 is SMNVEV (reference sequence).